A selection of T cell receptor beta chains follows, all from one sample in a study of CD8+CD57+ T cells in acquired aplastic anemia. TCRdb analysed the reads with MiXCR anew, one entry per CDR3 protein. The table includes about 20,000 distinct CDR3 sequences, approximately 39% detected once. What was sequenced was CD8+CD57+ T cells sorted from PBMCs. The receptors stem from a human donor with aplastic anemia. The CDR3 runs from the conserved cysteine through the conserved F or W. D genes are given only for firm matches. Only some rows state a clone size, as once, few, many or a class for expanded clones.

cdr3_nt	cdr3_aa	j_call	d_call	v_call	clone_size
TGTGCCAGCAGTGTATCTTTAGCGGGAGGGCCAGATACGCAGTATTTT	CASSVSLAGGPDTQYF	TRBJ2-3	TRBD2	TRBV6-4	few
TGTGCCAGCAGTCACAGGGTAAATAATTCACCCCTCCACTTT	CASSHRVNNSPLHF	TRBJ1-6	-	TRBV25-1	few
TGTGCCACCAGTCCGGACAGGGGGAACACTGAAGCTTTCTTT	CATSPDRGNTEAFF	TRBJ1-1	TRBD1	TRBV15	-
TGTGCCACACAGACGGAGACCTCGAACACCGGGGAGCTGTTTTTT	CATQTETSNTGELFF	TRBJ2-2	-	TRBV10-3	few
TGCAGCGTTGAAGAGGGACGTTCCTACGAGCAGTACTTC	CSVEEGRSYEQYF	TRBJ2-7	-	TRBV29-1	-
TGTGCCAGCAGCCCCCGTCAAGAGACTAGCGGGGGGGCCTACGAGCAGTACTTC	CASSPRQETSGGAYEQYF	TRBJ2-7	TRBD2	TRBV9	many
TGTGCCACCAGTGATTTTCAAGAGACCCAGTACTTC	CATSDFQETQYF	TRBJ2-5	-	TRBV24-1	few
TGTGCCAGCAGCTTAGATCCCTCAGGACAGGGCTACGAGCAGTACTTC	CASSLDPSGQGYEQYF	TRBJ2-7	TRBD1	TRBV11-2	-
TGCGCCAGCAGCTTGGTGGGTACCAACTATGGCTACACCTTC	CASSLVGTNYGYTF	TRBJ1-2	-	TRBV5-1	-
TGTGCCAGCAGTTACGTCGGCGGGACTGGCACAGATACGCAGTATTTT	CASSYVGGTGTDTQYF	TRBJ2-3	-	TRBV6-1	-
TGCAGTGCTAGTATCCGGGACCGAAGGTCTGGGGCCAACGTCCTGACTTTC	CSASIRDRRSGANVLTF	TRBJ2-6	-	TRBV20-1	-
TGTGCCAGCAGCTTAGTTCTAGGGTCCTACAATGAGCAGTTCTTC	CASSLVLGSYNEQFF	TRBJ2-1	-	TRBV7-8	-
TGTGCCAGCAGTGAATTTGGCAATCAAGAGACCCAGTACTTC	CASSEFGNQETQYF	TRBJ2-5	-	TRBV25-1	-
TGTGCCAGCTACAGGTCTGGGGCGGGGGGGCGCAATGAGCAGTTCTTC	CASYRSGAGGRNEQFF	TRBJ2-1	TRBD2	TRBV10-3	-
TGTGCTAGCAGCTTAGTTCTACAGGGCACCGGGGAGCTGTTTTTT	CASSLVLQGTGELFF	TRBJ2-2	-	TRBV7-7	few
TGTGCCAGCAGCTCGGCGGGGGAGACCCAGTACTTC	CASSSAGETQYF	TRBJ2-5	-	TRBV11-2	-
TGCAGCGTTGGAAAGGGGACAGGGGTCTTTTTGAATGAGCAGTTCTTC	CSVGKGTGVFLNEQFF	TRBJ2-1	TRBD1	TRBV29-1	-
TGTGCCAGCAGCACGACAGGGGCAGAGACCCAGTACTTC	CASSTTGAETQYF	TRBJ2-5	TRBD1	TRBV5-4	-
TGTGCCAGCAGCTCGTATGTAGGGACAGGGTTAAACAATGAGCAGTTCTTC	CASSSYVGTGLNNEQFF	TRBJ2-1	TRBD1	TRBV7-2	-
TGTGCCAGCAGTACCCAAAGGAGTTCACCCCTCCACTTT	CASSTQRSSPLHF	TRBJ1-6	-	TRBV6-5	-
TGCGCCAGTGCCACGACGGGGGCAGCTGGAAACACCATATATTTT	CASATTGAAGNTIYF	TRBJ1-3	-	TRBV5-1	-
TGTGCCAGTAGTAGTTTAGGTGGCTACACCTTC	CASSSLGGYTF	TRBJ1-2	-	TRBV19	-
TGTGCCAGTAGCTTGAGAGAGACCCAGTACTTC	CASSLRETQYF	TRBJ2-5	-	TRBV19	many
TGTGCCAGCAGCCGGATCTACGAGCAGTACTTC	CASSRIYEQYF	TRBJ2-7	-	TRBV12-3/TRBV12-4	-
TGTGCCACTTCTGGGGGGGTGTTGGTTGGAGCTTTCTTT	CATSGGVLVGAFF	TRBJ1-1	-	TRBV19	-
TGTGCCAGCAGCACGACAGGGGCGGCAGATACGCAGTATTTT	CASSTTGAADTQYF	TRBJ2-3	TRBD1	TRBV9	-
TGCGCCAGCAGCCAGATGACTAGCGCAGATACGCAGTATTTT	CASSQMTSADTQYF	TRBJ2-3	TRBD2	TRBV5-1	few
TGTGCCACCAGCAGAGTTGGGACCTACGAGCAGTACTTC	CATSRVGTYEQYF	TRBJ2-7	-	TRBV15	-
TGTGCCAGTAGTCGGCCTACGAGCTCTGGAAACACCATATATTTT	CASSRPTSSGNTIYF	TRBJ1-3	-	TRBV19	-
TGCAGTGCTAGGACCCTAGCGGGGGGGGGTTATGAGCAGTTCTTC	CSARTLAGGGYEQFF	TRBJ2-1	TRBD2	TRBV20-1	few
TGTGCCAGCAGCCATGGGACAGGGAAAGGGCGATGGCAAGAGACCCAGTACTTC	CASSHGTGKGRWQETQYF	TRBJ2-5	TRBD1	TRBV2	-
TGTGCCAGCAGCCCCGGGACTAGCGTAGATACGCAGTATTTT	CASSPGTSVDTQYF	TRBJ2-3	TRBD2	TRBV6-5	few
TGCAGTGCTAGAGAGCCTAACTACAATGAGCAGTTCTTC	CSAREPNYNEQFF	TRBJ2-1	-	TRBV20-1	-
TGTGCCATTCTCATGAGGGACACCATATATTTT	CAILMRDTIYF	TRBJ1-3	-	TRBV7-6	few
TGCGCCAGCAGCTTTCAGGGTGACAATGAGCAGTTCTTC	CASSFQGDNEQFF	TRBJ2-1	-	TRBV5-1	-
TGTGCCAGCAGCCAAGATCTGGAGCGCCCCGGCTACACCTTC	CASSQDLERPGYTF	TRBJ1-2	-	TRBV4-2	-
TGTGCCAGCAGTCCACCACTAGCGGGGGAAGAGACCCAGTACTTC	CASSPPLAGEETQYF	TRBJ2-5	TRBD2	TRBV25-1	many
TGTGCCAGCAGTTTTGCGGGGGATGAGCAGTTCTTC	CASSFAGDEQFF	TRBJ2-1	TRBD2	TRBV12-3/TRBV12-4	few
TGTGCCAGCAATGGCGGGGGGGTTTCGGAGGAGCAGTTCTTC	CASNGGGVSEEQFF	TRBJ2-1	TRBD2	TRBV6-1	-
TGTGCCAGCAGCGCCGCTCCGACAGGGGAGAATGAGCAGTATTTT	CASSAAPTGENEQYF	TRBJ2-3	TRBD1	TRBV6-4	-
TGTGCCAGCAGCCCTTTGATGGCGGGGCAGGATACGCAGTATTTT	CASSPLMAGQDTQYF	TRBJ2-3	-	TRBV9	-
TGTGCCAGCAGGATCGGTAGCTCTGGAAACACCATATATTTT	CASRIGSSGNTIYF	TRBJ1-3	-	TRBV12-3/TRBV12-4	-
TGCAGTGCTAGCGCTAGCGGGGGGGGATACGAGCAGTACTTC	CSASASGGGYEQYF	TRBJ2-7	TRBD2	TRBV20-1	many
TGTGCCAGCAGCTCCGGGACTACCAACACCGGGGAGCTGTTTTTT	CASSSGTTNTGELFF	TRBJ2-2	TRBD2	TRBV7-9	-
TGTGCCACCAGTGATAGCAGGAGACCCTCCTACGAGCAGTACTTC	CATSDSRRPSYEQYF	TRBJ2-7	-	TRBV24-1	-
TGTGCCAGCAGCTTTAGCGGATCCTACGAGCAGTACTTC	CASSFSGSYEQYF	TRBJ2-7	-	TRBV5-4	few
TGTGCCAGCAGTGGGTCCCCGGGACCCGAAAACTATGGCTACACCTTC	CASSGSPGPENYGYTF	TRBJ1-2	-	TRBV2	-
TGCAGTGATAGCCCCAGGGTGGGTTATGGCTACACCTTC	CSDSPRVGYGYTF	TRBJ1-2	-	TRBV20-1	-
TGTGCCAGCAGCGTAGCAGCGGCCAATGAGCAGTTCTTC	CASSVAAANEQFF	TRBJ2-1	-	TRBV9	many
TGTGCCAGCAGTTGGGACGGTATCTACGAGCAGTACTTC	CASSWDGIYEQYF	TRBJ2-7	-	TRBV6-5	-
TGCGCCACCGCCGGGCCCTCAATAGATACGCAGTATTTT	CATAGPSIDTQYF	TRBJ2-3	-	TRBV10-1	-
TGTGCCAGCAGCACAACAGAGGGTCTGAGCTCCTACGAGCAGTACTTC	CASSTTEGLSSYEQYF	TRBJ2-7	-	TRBV11-2	-
TGTGCCAGCAGCTTAGGCGGGACAGGACCCTTTGCCACTGAAGCTTTCTTT	CASSLGGTGPFATEAFF	TRBJ1-1	TRBD1	TRBV11-2	many
TGTGACTGGAGTTCAGACGTGTGCTCTTCCGATCTCCAGCATTTT	CDWSSDVCSSDLQHF	TRBJ1-5	-	TRBV30	-
TGTGCCAGCAGTTACGGTGAGCAGTACTTC	CASSYGEQYF	TRBJ2-7	-	TRBV6-6	-
TGTGCCAGCAGTACCGGGACTAGCGGGACCTACGAGCAGTACTTC	CASSTGTSGTYEQYF	TRBJ2-7	TRBD2	TRBV12-3/TRBV12-4	many
TGTGCCAGCAGCGTAATCCAGGGGGGTGGCTACACCTTC	CASSVIQGGGYTF	TRBJ1-2	TRBD1	TRBV7-3	-
TGCGCCAGCAGCTTGGACGCTCGCCCCTCCTATGGCTACACCTTC	CASSLDARPSYGYTF	TRBJ1-2	-	TRBV5-1	-
TGTGCCAGCACTAAGACAGTCGGAAATGAAAAACCGTTTTTT	CASTKTVGNEKPFF	TRBJ1-4	-	TRBV6-2/TRBV6-3	-